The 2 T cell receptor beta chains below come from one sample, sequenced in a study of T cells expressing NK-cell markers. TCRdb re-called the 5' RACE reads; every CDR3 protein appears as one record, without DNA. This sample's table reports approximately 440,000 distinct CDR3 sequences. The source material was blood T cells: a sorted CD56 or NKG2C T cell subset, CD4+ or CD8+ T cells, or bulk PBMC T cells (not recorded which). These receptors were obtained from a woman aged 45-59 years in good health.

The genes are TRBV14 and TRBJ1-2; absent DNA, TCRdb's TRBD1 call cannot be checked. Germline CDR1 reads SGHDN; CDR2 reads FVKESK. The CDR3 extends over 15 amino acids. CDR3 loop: CASSPIFRQEEGYTF.

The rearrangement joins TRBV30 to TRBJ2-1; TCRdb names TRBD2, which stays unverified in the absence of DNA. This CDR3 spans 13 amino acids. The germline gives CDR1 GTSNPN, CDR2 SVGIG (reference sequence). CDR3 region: CAWKASGRAIAFF. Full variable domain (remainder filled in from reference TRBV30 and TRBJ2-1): SQTIHQWPATLVQPVGSPLSLECTVEGTSNPNLYWYRQAAGRGLQLLFYSVGIGQISSEVPQNLSASRPQDRQFILSSKKLLLSDSGFYLCAWKASGRAIAFFGPGTRLTVL.